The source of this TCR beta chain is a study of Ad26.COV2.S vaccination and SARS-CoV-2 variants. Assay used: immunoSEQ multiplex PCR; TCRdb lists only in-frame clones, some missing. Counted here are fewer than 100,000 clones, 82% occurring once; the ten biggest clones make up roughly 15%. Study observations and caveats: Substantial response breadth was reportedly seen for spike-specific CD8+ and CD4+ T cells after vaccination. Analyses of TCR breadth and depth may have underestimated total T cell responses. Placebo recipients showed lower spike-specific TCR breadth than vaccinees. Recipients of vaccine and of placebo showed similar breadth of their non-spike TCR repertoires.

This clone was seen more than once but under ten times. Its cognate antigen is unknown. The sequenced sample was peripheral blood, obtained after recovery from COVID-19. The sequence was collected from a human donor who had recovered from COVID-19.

CDR3 nucleotide sequence: TGTGCCAGCAGCCTGGGGGGGCTAGCCAAAAACATTCAGTACTTC. This gives the protein CASSLGGLAKNIQYF. The J gene is TRBJ2-4, the V gene TRBV7-9, with a tentative D call TRBD2 (7 bases). The CDR3 sequence is 15 residues long. CDR1 is SEHNR and CDR2 is FQNEAQ in the germline V gene (reference sequence). Trimming stripped 5 bases from V and 0 bases from J, with 11 bases between.